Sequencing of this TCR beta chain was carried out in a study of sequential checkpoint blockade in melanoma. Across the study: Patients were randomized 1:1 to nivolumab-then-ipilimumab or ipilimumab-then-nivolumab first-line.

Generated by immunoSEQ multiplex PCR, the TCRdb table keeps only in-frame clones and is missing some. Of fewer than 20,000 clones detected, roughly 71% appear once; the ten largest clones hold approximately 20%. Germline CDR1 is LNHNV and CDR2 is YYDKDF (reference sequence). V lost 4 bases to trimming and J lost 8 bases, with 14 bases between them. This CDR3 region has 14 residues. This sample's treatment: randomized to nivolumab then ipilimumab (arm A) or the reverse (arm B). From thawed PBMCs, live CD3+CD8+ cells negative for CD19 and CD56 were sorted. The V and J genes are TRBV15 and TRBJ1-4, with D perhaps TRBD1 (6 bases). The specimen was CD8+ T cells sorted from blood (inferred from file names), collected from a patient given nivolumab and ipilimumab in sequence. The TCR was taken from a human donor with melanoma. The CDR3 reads CATSKQGFGEKLFF. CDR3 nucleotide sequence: TGTGCCACCAGCAAACAGGGTTTTGGCGAAAAACTGTTTTTT.